This record looks at one TCR beta chain sequence and its context. This specimen belongs to a study of blood T cell repertoires in COVID-19. The J segment lost 3 bases and the V segment lost 3 bases, leaving 0 bases of the junction unmatched. Germline CDR1 reads SGHTA; CDR2 reads FQGTGA. This CDR3 comprises 13 residues. Measured with immunoSEQ multiplex PCR; TCRdb has only the in-frame clones, and not every one. The sample has 95,000 to 110,000 clones, 70% to 90% seen once. This chain uses TRBV7-3 with TRBJ2-5, with TRBD1 matching 8 bases. Specimen: peripheral blood. This TCR derives from a man in his forties or fifties in a cohort sampled during active COVID-19. The CDR3: CASSLTGEETQYF. DNA for the CDR3: TGTGCCAGCAGCTTGACAGGGGAAGAGACCCAGTACTTC.